Below, one T cell receptor beta chain is given with its context. Germline V gives CDR1 SNHLY, CDR2 FYNNEI. The CDR3 is 15 amino acids. V was pared by 7 bases and J by 5 bases, with 15 bases between. This record comes from a study of blood T cell repertoires in COVID-19. Study at large: COVID-19 samples, acute and convalescent, were from the United States, Italy and Spain. From T cells, B-cell-depleted T cells, or PBMCs came the material, which was cDNA or gDNA.

Original data processing: Scientists estimated how many nucleated cells there were by amplifying reference gene primers. Sequencing used immunoSEQ multiplex PCR; TCRdb keeps in-frame clones, though not all of them. The V and J calls and the clone size are those of that table, but D and trimming were determined from the DNA. The sample yields 40,000 to 60,000 clones, 65% to 90% seen once. The V call is TRBV2, the J call TRBJ1-6; the D gene is possibly TRBD1 (6 bases). The sequenced material came from peripheral blood. This TCR derives from a human donor in a cohort sampled during active COVID-19. The CDR3 region is CASKAVAGDNSPLHF. Here the CDR3 DNA reads TGTGCCAGCAAGGCTGTCGCAGGGGATAATTCACCCCTCCACTTT. The full variable domain, with the rest looked up from reference TRBV2 and TRBJ1-6, is EPEVTQTPSHQVTQMGQEVILRCVPISNHLYFYWYRQILGQKVEFLVSFYNNEISEKSEIFDDQFSVERPDGSNFTLKIRSTKLEDSAMYFCASKAVAGDNSPLHFGNGTRLTVT.